The present T cell receptor (beta chain) was sequenced within a study of shared clonotypes between healthy human individuals. Study-wide findings and caveats: Clonotypes which were not shared had lower generation probabilities than clonotypes that all four donors shared.

In regard to this clone: What it binds is unknown.

The CDR3 spans 14 residues. J gave up 8 bases and V 1 base, and 4 bases lay outside the gene matches. The germline V gene has CDR1 LGHNT and CDR2 FRNRAP. TCRdb's copy holds only in-frame clones and misses some; the assay was immunoSEQ multiplex PCR. The sample contains a few million clones, 85% to 95% of which appear only once. This TCR came from a man between 18 and 35 years old in good health. Some clones in this sample may be carry-over from other donors' samples. Sample: naive CD4+ T cells from PBMCs. The subset is: CD45RA+ positively selected. The chain links TRBV12-5 to TRBJ2-1; 8 bases match TRBD2. In DNA, the CDR3 is TGTGCTAGTGGTTTGGGACTAGCGTTGGATGAGCAGTTCTTC. It encodes CASGLGLALDEQFF.